A selection of T cell receptor beta chains follows, all from one sample in a study of a mutant IDH1 vaccine in newly diagnosed glioma. TCRdb keeps only in-frame clones here, not all; method: immunoSEQ multiplex PCR. The sample shows 60,000 or so clones, 80% to 90% of them seen only once. Which antigens these TCRs recognize remains unknown. Material: PBMCs, obtained from a glioma patient whose treatment included an IDH1 peptide vaccine. The receptors come from a woman aged 40-49 years with glioma. Some clones in this sample may be carry-over from other donors' samples. Each CDR3 is given with its conserved first and last residue. Each record gives: J gene, clone size, D gene, V gene, CDR3 DNA, CDR3 protein. D genes are given only for firm matches. Some rows mark clone size as missing; the rest say once, few, many or name a class of expanded clone.

TRBJ1-2,NA,NA,TRBV30,TGTGCCTGGAAAATGGGAAGGAACTATGGCTACACCTTC,CAWKMGRNYGYTF
TRBJ1-2,NA,NA,TRBV7-9,TGTGCCAGCAGCATTAACAGCCTTAACTATGGCTACACCTTC,CASSINSLNYGYTF
TRBJ2-7,NA,TRBD2,TRBV9,TGTGCCAGCAGCCCCATTACGGGCGGGGGTCATGAGCAGTACTTC,CASSPITGGGHEQYF
TRBJ2-7,NA,NA,TRBV9,TGTGCCAGCAGCTCTGCCGGCAGGGGCTACGAGCAGTACTTC,CASSSAGRGYEQYF
TRBJ2-3,NA,NA,TRBV5-1,TGCGCCAGCAGGTCCGCTAGCCTAGATACGCAGTATTTT,CASRSASLDTQYF
TRBJ2-7,once,TRBD1,TRBV13,TGTGCCAGCAGCACTCTAACAGGGGGTACCTCCTACGAGCAGTACTTC,CASSTLTGGTSYEQYF
TRBJ2-1,NA,TRBD2,TRBV11-2,TGTGCCAGCAGCGCATCTCTAGCGGGGTCCGGCAATGAGCAGTTCTTC,CASSASLAGSGNEQFF
TRBJ1-2,NA,NA,TRBV1,TGCACCAGCAGCCAAGAGGGATTGCGCTCGGGGGACTATGGCTACACCTTC,CTSSQEGLRSGDYGYTF
TRBJ2-5,NA,NA,TRBV14,TGTGCCAGCAGCCGCCTTGGAGGAGTGGCAGAAGAGACCCAGTACTTC,CASSRLGGVAEETQYF
TRBJ2-7,NA,TRBD1,TRBV4-2,TGTGCCAGCAGCCTGGAGGGGACAGGGGATTACGAGCAGTACTTC,CASSLEGTGDYEQYF
TRBJ1-6,NA,NA,TRBV10-1,TGCGCCAGCAGCCAAGGCGGGCGACCCCTCCACTTT,CASSQGGRPLHF
TRBJ2-7,NA,NA,TRBV5-4,TGTGCCAGCAGCTTCAGGGGGGCCTACGAGCAGTACTTC,CASSFRGAYEQYF
TRBJ2-3,NA,NA,TRBV5-1,TGCGCCAGCAGCGACACTAGCAACGGCGATACGCAGTATTTT,CASSDTSNGDTQYF
TRBJ2-2,NA,NA,TRBV4-3,TGCGCCAGCAGCCAAGTTGGTTCCACCGGGGAGCTGTTTTTT,CASSQVGSTGELFF
TRBJ1-2,NA,NA,TRBV27,TGTGCCAGCAGTTTATCCCCAGGCACAGACGGGGGCTACACCTTC,CASSLSPGTDGGYTF
TRBJ1-1,NA,TRBD1,TRBV7-6,TGTGCCAGCAGCGCCCACAGGGGGGTGCCGAACACTGAAGCTTTCTTT,CASSAHRGVPNTEAFF
TRBJ2-2,once,NA,TRBV5-6,TGTGCCAGCAGCTTGGGTAGCAGGGAAAGCGGGGAGCTGTTTTTT,CASSLGSRESGELFF
TRBJ1-1,NA,NA,TRBV27,TGTGCCAGCAGTTTTGGTAGGGGATACACTGAAGCTTTCTTT,CASSFGRGYTEAFF
TRBJ1-1,NA,TRBD1,TRBV12-5,TGTGCTAGTGGTTTCGCCGACAGGGGAGGATTAGCTTTCTTT,CASGFADRGGLAFF
TRBJ1-3,few,TRBD1,TRBV5-1,TGCGCCAGCAGCCCAGGGGGCTCTGGAAACACCATATATTTT,CASSPGGSGNTIYF
TRBJ1-2,NA,TRBD1,TRBV19,TGTGCCAGTAGCCCAGGGGGGCGAACCTATGGCTACACCTTC,CASSPGGRTYGYTF
TRBJ1-4,NA,NA,TRBV7-9,TGTGCCAGCAGCAATTGGACGGTTGAAAAACTGTTTTTT,CASSNWTVEKLFF